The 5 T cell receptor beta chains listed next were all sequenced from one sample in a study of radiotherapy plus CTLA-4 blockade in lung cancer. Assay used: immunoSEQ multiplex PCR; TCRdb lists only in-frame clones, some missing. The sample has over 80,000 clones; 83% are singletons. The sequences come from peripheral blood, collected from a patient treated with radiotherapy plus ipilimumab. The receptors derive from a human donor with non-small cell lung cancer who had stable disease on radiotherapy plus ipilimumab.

CDR3 region: CASGGQGSSYEQYF. The CDR3 DNA follows: TGCGCCAGCGGAGGACAGGGGAGCTCCTACGAGCAGTACTTC. The chain combines TRBV10-2 with TRBJ2-7, with TRBD1 matching 9 bases. V trimming: 8 bases; J trimming: 0 bases; junction bases outside the gene matches: 5. CDR3 length equals 14 residues. Germline V gene lookup returns CDR1 WSHSY and CDR2 SAAADI.

The chain's CDR3 is CASTPGTGFVGETQYF. As DNA, the CDR3 is TGTGCCAGCACTCCCGGGACAGGGTTCGTTGGAGAGACCCAGTACTTC. This chain connects TRBV19 to TRBJ2-5; 9 positions match TRBD1. CDR3 length: 16 residues. Unmatched junction bases numbered 15, after V lost 9 bases and J lost 4 bases. Germline values: CDR1 LNHDA, CDR2 SQIVND (reference sequence).

The CDR3 region is CASRLALRDAAYNSPLHF. The CDR3 DNA follows: TGTGCAAGTCGCTTAGCGCTTAGAGATGCGGCGTATAATTCACCCCTCCACTTT. This sequence joins TRBV12-2 and TRBJ1-6. TRBV12-2 is an annotated pseudogene. The CDR3 covers 18 residues.

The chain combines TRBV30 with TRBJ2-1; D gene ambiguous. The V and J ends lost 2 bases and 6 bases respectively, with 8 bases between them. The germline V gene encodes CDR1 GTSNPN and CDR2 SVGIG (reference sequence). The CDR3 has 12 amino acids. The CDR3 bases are TGTGCCTGGAGTCCCGATGCCAATGAGCAGTTCTTC. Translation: CAWSPDANEQFF.

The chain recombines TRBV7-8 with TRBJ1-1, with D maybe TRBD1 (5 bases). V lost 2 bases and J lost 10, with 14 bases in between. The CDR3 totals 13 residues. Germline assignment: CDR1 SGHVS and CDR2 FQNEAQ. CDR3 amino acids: CASSLLKAGRAFF. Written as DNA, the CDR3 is TGTGCCAGCAGCTTATTAAAGGCAGGGCGAGCTTTCTTT. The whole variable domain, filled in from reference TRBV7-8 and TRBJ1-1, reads GAGVSQSPRYKVAKRGQDVALRCDPISGHVSLFWYQQALGQGPEFLTYFQNEAQLDKSGLPSDRFFAERPEGSVSTLKIQRTQQEDSAVYLCASSLLKAGRAFFGQGTRLTVV.